The present entry profiles one T cell receptor beta chain with its context. Under the authors' procedure: Estimation of nucleated cell counts relied on the amplification of reference gene primers. The assay was immunoSEQ multiplex PCR, and TCRdb's table has in-frame clones only and misses some. That table gives V, J and clone size, and the DNA gave D and trimming. The repertoire consists of roughly 150,000 clones, with 84% occurring once and the leading ten covering almost 10%. The data were taken from a study of blood T cell repertoires in COVID-19. Study-wide background: Italy, Spain and the United States were the sources of the convalescent and acute COVID-19 samples. From T cells, B-cell-depleted T cells, or PBMCs came the material, which was cDNA or gDNA.

Germline CDR1 SGDLS, CDR2 YYNGEE. The CDR3 has 18 amino acids. After removal of 3 bases from V and 5 bases from J, the junction contained 10 bases not matched to a gene. This receptor was obtained from a woman aged 45-65 years with acute or convalescent COVID-19. This chain connects TRBV9 to TRBJ2-1, with 14 bases fitting TRBD2. Sequencing was performed on peripheral blood. The CDR3 protein is CASSAGLAGAHVNNEQFF. CDR3 DNA: TGTGCCAGCAGCGCGGGACTAGCGGGAGCCCACGTTAACAATGAGCAGTTCTTC.